This T cell receptor (beta chain) appears in the sequencing data of a study of blood T cell repertoires in COVID-19. Trimming stripped 2 bases from V and 1 base from J, with 8 bases between. Germline CDR1 is MNHEY and CDR2 is SVGAGI. The CDR3 is made up of 14 amino acids. Exposed enrollees encountered a COVID-19 case at some point within 2 weeks before study entry. Original processing notes: Amplification with reference gene primers provided the estimates of nucleated cell counts. The protocol was immunoSEQ multiplex PCR, while the TCRdb copy is restricted to in-frame clones and leaves out a portion. Clone size and the V and J calls come from that table; the DNA yielded D and trimming. The data contain 350,000 to 450,000 clones, about 89% of them singletons.

Input material: PBMCs or T cells enriched from blood (not recorded which). This receptor was taken from a woman aged 40 to 49 who had been exposed to COVID-19. V usage is TRBV6-5 and J usage is TRBJ1-1; possible D gene TRBD1, 5 bases. The CDR3 loop reads CASSYRQSNTEAFF. The CDR3, as DNA: TGTGCCAGCAGTTACCGACAGTCGAACACTGAAGCTTTCTTT.